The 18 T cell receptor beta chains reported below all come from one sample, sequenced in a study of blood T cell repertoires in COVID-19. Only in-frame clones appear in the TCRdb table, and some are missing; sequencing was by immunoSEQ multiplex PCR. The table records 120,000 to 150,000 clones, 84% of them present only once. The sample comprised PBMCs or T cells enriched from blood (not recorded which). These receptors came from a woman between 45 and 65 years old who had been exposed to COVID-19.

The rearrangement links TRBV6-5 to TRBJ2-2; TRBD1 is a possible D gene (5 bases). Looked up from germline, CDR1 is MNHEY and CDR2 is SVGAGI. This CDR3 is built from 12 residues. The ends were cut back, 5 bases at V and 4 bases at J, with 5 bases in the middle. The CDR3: CASSRGTGELFF. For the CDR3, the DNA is TGTGCCAGCAGTAGGGGCACCGGGGAGCTGTTTTTT.

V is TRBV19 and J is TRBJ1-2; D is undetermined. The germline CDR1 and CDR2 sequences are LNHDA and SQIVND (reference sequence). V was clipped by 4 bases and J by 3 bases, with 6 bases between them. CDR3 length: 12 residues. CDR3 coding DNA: TGTGCCAGTAGTAAGGCGGACTATGGCTACACCTTC. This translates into CASSKADYGYTF.

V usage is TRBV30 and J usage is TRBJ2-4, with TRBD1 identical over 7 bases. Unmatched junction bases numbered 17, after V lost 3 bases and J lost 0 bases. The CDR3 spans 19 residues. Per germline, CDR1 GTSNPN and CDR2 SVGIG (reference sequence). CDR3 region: CAWSPIGQASQLAKNIQYF. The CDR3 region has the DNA TGTGCCTGGAGCCCAATCGGACAGGCCTCACAACTAGCCAAAAACATTCAGTACTTC.

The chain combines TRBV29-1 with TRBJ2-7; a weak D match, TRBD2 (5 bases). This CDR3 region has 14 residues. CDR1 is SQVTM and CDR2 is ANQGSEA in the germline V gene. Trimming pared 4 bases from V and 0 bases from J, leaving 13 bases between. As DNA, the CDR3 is TGCAGCGTTGTCGTCTTCGGGAACTCCTACGAGCAGTACTTC. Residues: CSVVVFGNSYEQYF.

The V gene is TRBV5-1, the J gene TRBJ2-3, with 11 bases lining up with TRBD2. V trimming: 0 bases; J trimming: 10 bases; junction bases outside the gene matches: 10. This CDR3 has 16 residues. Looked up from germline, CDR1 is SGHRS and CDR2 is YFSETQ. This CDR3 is CASSLAGLAGGGSQYF. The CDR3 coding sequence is TGCGCCAGCAGCTTGGCTGGACTAGCGGGTGGGGGATCGCAGTATTTT.

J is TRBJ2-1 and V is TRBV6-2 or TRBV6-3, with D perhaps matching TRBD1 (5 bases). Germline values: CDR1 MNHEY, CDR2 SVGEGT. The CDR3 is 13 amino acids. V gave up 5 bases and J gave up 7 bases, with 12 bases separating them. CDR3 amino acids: CASSSQGPNEQFF. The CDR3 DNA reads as TGTGCCAGCAGTAGCCAGGGTCCAAATGAGCAGTTCTTC.

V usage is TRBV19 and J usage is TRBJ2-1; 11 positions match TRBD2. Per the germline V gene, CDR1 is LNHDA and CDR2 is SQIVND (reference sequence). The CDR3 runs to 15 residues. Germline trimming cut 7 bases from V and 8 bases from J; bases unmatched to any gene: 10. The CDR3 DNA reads TGTGCCAGTAAAGGCCTCGGGACTAGCGGAGATGAGCAGTTCTTC. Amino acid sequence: CASKGLGTSGDEQFF.

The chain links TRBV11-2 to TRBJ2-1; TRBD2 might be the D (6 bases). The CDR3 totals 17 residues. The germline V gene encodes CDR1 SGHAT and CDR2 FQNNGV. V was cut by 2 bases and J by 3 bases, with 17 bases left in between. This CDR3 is CASSLSAREAGYNEQFF. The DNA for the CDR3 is TGTGCCAGCAGCTTATCAGCAAGGGAGGCCGGCTACAATGAGCAGTTCTTC.

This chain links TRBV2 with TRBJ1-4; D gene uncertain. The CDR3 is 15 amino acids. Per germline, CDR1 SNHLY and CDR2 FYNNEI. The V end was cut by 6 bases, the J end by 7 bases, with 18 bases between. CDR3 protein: CASSENLVAVEKLFF. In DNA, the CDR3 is TGTGCCAGCAGCGAGAACTTGGTGGCGGTTGAAAAACTGTTTTTT.

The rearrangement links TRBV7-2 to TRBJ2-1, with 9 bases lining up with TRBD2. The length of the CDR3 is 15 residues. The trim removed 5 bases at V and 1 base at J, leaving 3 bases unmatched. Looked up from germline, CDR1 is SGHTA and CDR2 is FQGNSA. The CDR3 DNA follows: TGTGCCAGCAGCCTCAGCGGGAGGTCCTACAATGAGCAGTTCTTC. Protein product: CASSLSGRSYNEQFF.

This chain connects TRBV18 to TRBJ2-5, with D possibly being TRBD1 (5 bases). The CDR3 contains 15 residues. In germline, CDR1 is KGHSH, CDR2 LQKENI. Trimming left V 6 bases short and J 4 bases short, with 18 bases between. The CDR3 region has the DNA TGTGCCAGCTCGCCAGGGCCTGGTATTGGAGAGACCCAGTACTTC. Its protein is CASSPGPGIGETQYF.

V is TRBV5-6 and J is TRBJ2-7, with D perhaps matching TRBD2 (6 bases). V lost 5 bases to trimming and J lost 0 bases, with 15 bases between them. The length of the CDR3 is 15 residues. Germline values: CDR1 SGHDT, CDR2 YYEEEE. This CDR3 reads CASSPDRDSSYEQYF. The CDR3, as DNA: TGTGCCAGCAGTCCGGACCGGGACTCCTCCTACGAGCAGTACTTC.

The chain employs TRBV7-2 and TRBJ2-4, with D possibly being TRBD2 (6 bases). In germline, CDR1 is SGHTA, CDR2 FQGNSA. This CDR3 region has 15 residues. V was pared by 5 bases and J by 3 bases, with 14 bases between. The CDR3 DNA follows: TGTGCCAGCAGCCGCGGGAAAGTAGACAAAAACATTCAGTACTTC. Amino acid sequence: CASSRGKVDKNIQYF.

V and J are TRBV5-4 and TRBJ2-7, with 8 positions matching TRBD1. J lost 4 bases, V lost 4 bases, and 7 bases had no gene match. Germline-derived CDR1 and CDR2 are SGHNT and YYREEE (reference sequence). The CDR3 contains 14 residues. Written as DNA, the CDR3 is TGTGCCAGCAGCGGAGGACAGGGTGGGTACGAGCAGTACTTC. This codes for CASSGGQGGYEQYF.

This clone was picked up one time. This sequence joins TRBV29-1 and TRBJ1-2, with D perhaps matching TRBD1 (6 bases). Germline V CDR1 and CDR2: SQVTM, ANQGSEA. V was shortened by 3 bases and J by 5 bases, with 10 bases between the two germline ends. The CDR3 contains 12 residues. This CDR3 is CSVDITGYGYTF. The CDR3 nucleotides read TGCAGCGTTGATATAACAGGGTATGGCTACACCTTC.

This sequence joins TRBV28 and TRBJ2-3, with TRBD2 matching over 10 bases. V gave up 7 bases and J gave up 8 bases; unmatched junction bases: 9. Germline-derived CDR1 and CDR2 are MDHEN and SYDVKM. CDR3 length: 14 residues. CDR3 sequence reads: CASTPGLAIGTQYF. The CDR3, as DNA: TGTGCCAGCACCCCGGGACTAGCGATAGGTACGCAGTATTTT.

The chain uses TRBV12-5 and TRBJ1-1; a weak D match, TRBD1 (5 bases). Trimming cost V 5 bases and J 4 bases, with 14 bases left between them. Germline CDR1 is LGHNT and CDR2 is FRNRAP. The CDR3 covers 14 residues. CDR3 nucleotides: TGTGCTAGTGGTCCCCGTGGGGGGATCACTGAAGCTTTCTTT. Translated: CASGPRGGITEAFF.

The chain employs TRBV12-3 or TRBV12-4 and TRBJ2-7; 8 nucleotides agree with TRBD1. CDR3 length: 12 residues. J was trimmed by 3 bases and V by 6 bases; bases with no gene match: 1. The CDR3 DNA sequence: TGTGCCAGCAGAGGGACAGGCTACGAGCAGTACTTC. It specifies CASRGTGYEQYF.